This T cell receptor beta chain is drawn from a study of T cells expressing NK-cell markers. On the study more broadly: Out of eight donors sequenced, seven tested HCMV-seropositive and the remaining one seronegative.

The study, taken as a whole, reports: Certain NKG2C+ T cell clones were expanded, and their HCMV specificity remained unclear.

TCRdb re-called the 5' RACE reads, yielding one record per CDR3 amino acid sequence without DNA. The table for this sample gives some 150,000 distinct CDR3 sequences. A word on this clonotype: The antigen is not known.

The sample comprised blood T cells: a sorted CD56 or NKG2C T cell subset, CD4+ or CD8+ T cells, or bulk PBMC T cells (not recorded which). The TCR originated in a woman aged 50 to 65 in good health.

CDR3 residues: CASGRDITKLFF. The gene calls are TRBV27 and TRBJ1-4; no DNA is available, so the TRBD1 call from TCRdb remains unchecked. CDR3 length: 12 residues. CDR1 and CDR2 from the germline V gene are MNHEY and SMNVEV (reference sequence).